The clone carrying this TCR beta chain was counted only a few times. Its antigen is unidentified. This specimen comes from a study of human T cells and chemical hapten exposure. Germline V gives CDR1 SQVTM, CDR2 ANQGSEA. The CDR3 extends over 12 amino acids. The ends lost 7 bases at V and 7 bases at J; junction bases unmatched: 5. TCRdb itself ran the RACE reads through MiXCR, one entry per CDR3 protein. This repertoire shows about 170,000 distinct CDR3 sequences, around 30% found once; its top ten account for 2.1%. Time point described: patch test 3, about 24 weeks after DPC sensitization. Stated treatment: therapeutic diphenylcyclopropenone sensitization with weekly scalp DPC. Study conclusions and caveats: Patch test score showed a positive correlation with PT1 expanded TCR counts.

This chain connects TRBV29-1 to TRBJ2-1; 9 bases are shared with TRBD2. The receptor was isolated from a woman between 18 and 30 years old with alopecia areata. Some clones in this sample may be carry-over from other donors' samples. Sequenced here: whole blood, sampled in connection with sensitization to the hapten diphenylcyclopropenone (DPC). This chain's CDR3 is CSGASGVNEQFF. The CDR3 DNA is TGCAGCGGGGCTAGCGGGGTTAATGAGCAGTTCTTC.